Described below is a single T cell receptor (beta chain) sequence and its context. The CDR3 runs 14 residues. CDR1 and CDR2 from the germline V gene are SGHRS and YFSETQ. V shed 0 bases and J shed 3 bases, with 7 bases lying between them. Here immunoSEQ multiplex PCR was the method, and the copy in TCRdb shows in-frame clones only, minus some. The sample includes about 220,000 clones, around 84% seen only once; the top ten take about 20%. This sample is part of a study of blood T cell repertoires in COVID-19. The V gene is TRBV5-1, the J gene TRBJ1-5; D is uncertain. Sequences were obtained from peripheral blood. The receptor comes from a young man with active or convalescent COVID-19. The CDR3 is CASSLGTDNQPQHF. The CDR3 coding sequence is TGCGCCAGCAGCTTGGGCACAGACAATCAGCCCCAGCATTTT.